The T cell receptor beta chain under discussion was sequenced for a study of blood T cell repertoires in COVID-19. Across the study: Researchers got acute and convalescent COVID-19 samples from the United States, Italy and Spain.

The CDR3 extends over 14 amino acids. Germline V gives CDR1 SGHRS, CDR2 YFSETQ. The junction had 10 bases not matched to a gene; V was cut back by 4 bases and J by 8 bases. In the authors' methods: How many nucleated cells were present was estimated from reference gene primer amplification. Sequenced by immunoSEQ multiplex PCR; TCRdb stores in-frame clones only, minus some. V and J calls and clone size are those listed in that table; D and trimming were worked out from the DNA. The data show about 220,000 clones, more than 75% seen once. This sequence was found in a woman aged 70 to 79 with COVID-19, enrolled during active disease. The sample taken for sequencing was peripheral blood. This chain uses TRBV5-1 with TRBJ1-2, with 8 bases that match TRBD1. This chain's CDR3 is CASSPNDRGAGYTF. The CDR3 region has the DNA TGCGCCAGCAGCCCGAACGACAGGGGAGCAGGCTACACCTTC.